This passage covers 26 T cell receptor beta chains from one sample sequenced in a study of blood T cell repertoires in COVID-19. The protocol was immunoSEQ multiplex PCR, while the TCRdb copy is restricted to in-frame clones and leaves out a portion. The table lists roughly 200,000 clones, about nine tenths of them singletons. Sequenced: PBMCs or T cells enriched from blood (not recorded which). These receptors were collected from a man aged 25-45 years who had recovered from COVID-19.

The rearrangement joins TRBV27 to TRBJ2-2, with unresolved D. V dropped 2 bases and J dropped 3 bases, with 7 bases sitting between them. Germline CDR1 reads MNHEY; CDR2 reads SMNVEV (reference sequence). The CDR3 covers 14 residues. CDR3 sequence reads: CASSLGSYTGELFF. Written as DNA, the CDR3 is TGTGCCAGCAGTTTAGGCTCTTACACCGGGGAGCTGTTTTTT.

The CDR3, as DNA: TGCGCCAGCAGCCAAAGGTTCCGGGAGGGGGCCAACACTGAAGCTTTCTTT. As protein: CASSQRFREGANTEAFF. The chain employs TRBV4-1 and TRBJ1-1; TRBD1 matches 7 bases. The germline CDR1 and CDR2 sequences are MGHRA and YSYEKL. The V segment lost 2 bases and the J segment 2 bases; nucleotides outside the gene matches: 11. CDR3 size: 17 residues.

The CDR3 bases are TGTGCCAGCAGTTTATCGCCAGGGGCCTTCTCCTACAATGAGCAGTTCTTC. Amino acid sequence: CASSLSPGAFSYNEQFF. The V and J genes are TRBV27 and TRBJ2-1; D perhaps matches TRBD1 (6 bases). The CDR3 is made up of 17 amino acids. V lost 0 bases to trimming and J lost 0 bases, with 12 bases between them. The germline CDR1 and CDR2 sequences are MNHEY and SMNVEV (reference sequence).

This clone was counted a single time. This sequence joins TRBV19 and TRBJ1-2; tentative D call: TRBD1 (6 bases). V was shortened by 5 bases and J by 2 bases, with 12 bases between the two germline ends. CDR3 length equals 14 residues. Germline CDR1 and CDR2: LNHDA and SQIVND (reference sequence). The CDR3 loop reads CASSYQGQNYGYTF. The CDR3 region has the DNA TGTGCCAGTAGTTACCAGGGGCAAAACTATGGCTACACCTTC.

The rearrangement uses TRBV30 and TRBJ1-5, with 9 nucleotides matching TRBD1. Trimming took 0 bases from V and 4 from J; bases not matched to a gene: 1. Per the germline V gene, CDR1 is GTSNPN and CDR2 is SVGIG (reference sequence). The CDR3 has 14 residues. In DNA, the CDR3 is TGTGCCTGGAGTGTGGGGACAGGGAATCAGCCCCAGCATTTT. Translated: CAWSVGTGNQPQHF.

The rearrangement uses TRBV4-3 and TRBJ1-5; 8 bases are shared with TRBD1. CDR1 and CDR2 from the germline V gene are LGHNA and YSLEER. The CDR3 length is 16 residues. With V trimmed by 0 bases and J by 3 bases, 4 bases remained unmatched. The CDR3 coding sequence is TGCGCCAGCAGCCAAGAGACAGGGGTCCTCAATCAGCCCCAGCATTTT. Residues: CASSQETGVLNQPQHF.

The chain has TRBV7-2 and TRBJ1-5, with TRBD1 identical over 9 bases. This CDR3 contains 18 residues. The V gene's germline CDR1 is SGHTA and CDR2 FQGNSA. J was trimmed by 4 bases and V by 2 bases; bases with no gene match: 12. DNA of the CDR3: TGTGCCAGCAGCTTAAAGGTCGGGGGACAGGGATCTAATCAGCCCCAGCATTTT. It translates to CASSLKVGGQGSNQPQHF.

The V and J genes are TRBV3-1 (or the pseudogene TRBV3-2) and TRBJ1-2, with D possibly TRBD1 on 5 matching bases. Germline V gene sequence: CDR1 LGHDT, CDR2 YNNKEL (reference sequence). V was clipped by 1 base and J by 2 bases, with 8 bases between them. The CDR3 extends over 14 amino acids. The CDR3 reads CASSQGTGNYGYTF. CDR3 DNA: TGTGCCAGCAGCCAAGGTACAGGAAACTATGGCTACACCTTC.

The rearrangement joins TRBV4-2 to TRBJ1-2; a weak D match, TRBD1 (6 bases). Germline CDR1 LGHNA, CDR2 YNFKEQ. V was shortened by 2 bases and J by 13 bases, with 14 bases between the two germline ends. CDR3 length: 12 amino acids. The CDR3 nucleotides are TGTGCCAGCAGCCAACAGGACAGCTCTCGCACCTTC. Translating gives CASSQQDSSRTF.

The chain recombines TRBV5-1 with TRBJ2-1; the match to TRBD2 covers 8 bases. Germline V gene data show CDR1 as SGHRS and CDR2 as YFSETQ. The J segment lost 3 bases and the V segment lost 0 bases, leaving 5 bases of the junction unmatched. The CDR3 extends over 16 amino acids. CDR3 nucleotide sequence: TGCGCCAGCAGCTTGGTAGGTAGCGGGGTCTACAATGAGCAGTTCTTC. Translated: CASSLVGSGVYNEQFF.

The chain links TRBV9 to TRBJ2-1; 15 nucleotides match TRBD2. J was trimmed by 0 bases and V by 4 bases; bases with no gene match: 8. Germline CDR1 reads SGDLS; CDR2 reads YYNGEE. This CDR3 spans 19 amino acids. The CDR3 loop reads CASSPGLAGGNTSYNEQFF. CDR3 sequence (DNA): TGTGCCAGCAGCCCGGGACTAGCGGGAGGCAACACCTCCTACAATGAGCAGTTCTTC. Full variable domain (outside the CDR3, taken from reference TRBV9 and TRBJ2-1): DSGVTQTPKHLITATGQRVTLRCSPRSGDLSVYWYQQSLDQGLQFLIQYYNGEERAKGNILERFSAQQFPDLHSELNLSSLELGDSALYFCASSPGLAGGNTSYNEQFFGPGTRLTVL.

The gene calls are TRBV2 and TRBJ2-5; 12 bases are a match to TRBD2. Trimming took 8 bases from V and 5 from J; bases not matched to a gene: 9. This CDR3 has 15 residues. CDR1 SNHLY and CDR2 FYNNEI come from the germline V gene. In nucleotides, the CDR3 is TGTGCCAGCCAGAGACTAGCGGGAGTCAAGGAGACCCAGTACTTC. The encoded protein is CASQRLAGVKETQYF.

This chain links TRBV11-2 with TRBJ2-7, with 14 bases lining up with TRBD2. V shed 1 base and J 3 bases; nucleotides not matched to a gene: 5. Germline CDR1 reads SGHAT; CDR2 reads FQNNGV. The CDR3 covers 17 residues. The CDR3 loop reads CASSLGGTSGSFYEQYF. The CDR3 nucleotides are TGTGCCAGCAGCTTAGGTGGGACTAGCGGGAGTTTCTACGAGCAGTACTTC. Using reference TRBV11-2 and TRBJ2-7 for the parts outside the CDR3, the full variable domain is EAGVAQSPRYKIIEKRQSVAFWCNPISGHATLYWYQQILGQGPKLLIQFQNNGVVDDSQLPKDRFSAERLKGVDSTLKIQPAKLEDSAVYLCASSLGGTSGSFYEQYFGPGTRLTVT.

The table lists this clone with a count of one. This sequence joins TRBV27 and TRBJ1-1, with TRBD1 matching over 7 bases. Germline V gene sequence: CDR1 MNHEY, CDR2 SMNVEV (reference sequence). The CDR3 extends over 12 amino acids. With 5 bases clipped from V and 11 bases from J, the junction kept 8 bases outside the gene matches. As DNA, the CDR3 is TGTGCCAGCAGTGCTCTACAGGGGTTGGCTTTCTTT. Its translation is CASSALQGLAFF.

The sample holds a few counts of this clone. Written as DNA, the CDR3 is TGCGCCAGCAGTTCTCAGGGGGGCTCTGGAAACACCATATATTTT. Translated, it gives CASSSQGGSGNTIYF. The rearrangement joins TRBV5-1 to TRBJ1-3, with TRBD1 matching 7 bases. The CDR3 length is 15 residues. CDR1 is SGHRS and CDR2 is YFSETQ in the germline V gene. The V gene end was trimmed by 5 bases and the J gene end by 0 bases; junction bases not matched to a gene: 5.

This chain connects TRBV3-1 (or the pseudogene TRBV3-2) to TRBJ2-7; D may be TRBD2 (6 bases). The V gene lost 4 bases and the J gene lost 3 bases, with 22 bases spanning the gap. CDR3 length equals 17 residues. Per the germline V gene, CDR1 is LGHDT and CDR2 is YNNKEL (reference sequence). The CDR3 reads CASSLQRSGRYLYEQYF. The CDR3 DNA is TGTGCCAGCAGCCTCCAGAGGAGCGGGCGCTACCTCTACGAGCAGTACTTC.

The count of this clone is one. The gene calls are TRBV3-1 (or the pseudogene TRBV3-2) and TRBJ1-2; D gene unclear. V shed 4 bases and J shed 0 bases, with 3 bases lying between them. The CDR3 totals 12 residues. The germline V gene encodes CDR1 LGHDT and CDR2 YNNKEL (reference sequence). The CDR3 sequence is CASSRANYGYTF. The DNA for the CDR3 is TGTGCCAGCAGCCGCGCTAACTATGGCTACACCTTC.

The chain links TRBV18 to TRBJ1-5; a weak D match, TRBD1 (5 bases). V was clipped by 3 bases and J by 4 bases, with 16 bases between them. The CDR3 totals 16 residues. CDR1 and CDR2 (germline): KGHSH, LQKENI. This CDR3 reads CASSPFPGGWNQPQHF. The CDR3 coding sequence is TGTGCCAGCTCACCTTTCCCGGGGGGATGGAATCAGCCCCAGCATTTT.

The chain couples TRBV6-2 or TRBV6-3 to TRBJ1-1, with 11 bases fitting TRBD1. The length of the CDR3 is 16 residues. Germline V CDR1 and CDR2: MNHEY, SVGEGT. The V and J ends lost 1 base and 3 bases, in that order; junction bases with no gene match: 4. The CDR3 here is CASSYLDRGPDTEAFF. The CDR3 nucleotides are TGTGCCAGCAGTTACTTGGACAGGGGGCCCGACACTGAAGCTTTCTTT.

The V and J genes are TRBV18 and TRBJ1-5, with 9 positions matching TRBD1. Germline lookup yields CDR1 KGHSH and CDR2 LQKENI. CDR3 size: 15 residues. The junction had 4 bases not matched to a gene; V was cut back by 4 bases and J by 3 bases. DNA for the CDR3: TGTGCCAGCTCACGGACAGGGGAATTCAATCAGCCCCAGCATTTT. It specifies CASSRTGEFNQPQHF.

The J gene is TRBJ2-7, the V gene TRBV21-1; the table's D call of TRBD2 was not tested on the DNA. TRBV21-1 is a pseudogene segment. The CDR3 has 15 amino acids. CDR3 sequence: CASSKWSLSSYEQYF. Here the CDR3 DNA reads TGTGCCAGCAGCAAATGGTCCCTAAGCTCCTACGAGCAGTACTTC.

The chain links TRBV30 to TRBJ2-1; D perhaps matches TRBD2 (5 bases). Per germline, CDR1 GTSNPN and CDR2 SVGIG (reference sequence). This CDR3 has 12 residues. CDR3: CAAGRAYNEQFF. In DNA form, the CDR3 reads TGTGCTGCTGGGCGGGCCTACAATGAGCAGTTCTTC. Drawing the rest from reference TRBV30 and TRBJ2-1, the complete variable domain is SQTIHQWPATLVQPVGSPLSLECTVEGTSNPNLYWYRQAAGRGLQLLFYSVGIGQISSEVPQNLSASRPQDRQFILSSKKLLLSDSGFYLCAAGRAYNEQFFGPGTRLTVL.

The chain joins TRBV29-1 to TRBJ2-1, with TRBD1 identical over 8 bases. The trim removed 4 bases at V and 4 bases at J, leaving 3 bases unmatched. The V gene's germline CDR1 is SQVTM and CDR2 ANQGSEA. The CDR3 loop spans 13 amino acids. The DNA of the CDR3 is TGCAGCGTTGGACGGGACAGGTACAATGAGCAGTTCTTC. Its protein is CSVGRDRYNEQFF.

V and J are TRBV4-1 and TRBJ2-1, with a weak D call TRBD2 (7 bases). Looked up from germline, CDR1 is MGHRA and CDR2 is YSYEKL. The CDR3 contains 15 residues. V lost 1 base to trimming and J lost 2 bases, with 9 bases between them. The CDR3 loop reads CASSQAGGPYNEQFF. The CDR3 DNA reads TGCGCCAGCAGCCAAGCGGGGGGCCCCTACAATGAGCAGTTCTTC.

The rearrangement uses TRBV28 and TRBJ2-1, with D perhaps TRBD1 (5 bases). The length of the CDR3 is 17 residues. Trimming stripped 4 bases from V and 7 bases from J, with 23 bases between. Per the germline V gene, CDR1 is MDHEN and CDR2 is SYDVKM. The CDR3 spells CASSSKTYRLDQNEQFF. Written as DNA, the CDR3 is TGTGCCAGCAGTTCCAAGACTTACAGGTTAGACCAGAATGAGCAGTTCTTC.

The chain carries TRBV18 and TRBJ2-5; D gene ambiguous. This CDR3 has 13 residues. Germline V gene lookup returns CDR1 KGHSH and CDR2 LQKENI. Deletions cut 3 bases from V and 5 bases from J, with 10 bases between. The CDR3 DNA sequence: TGTGCCAGCTCACCCTATTTCGGGGAGACCCAGTACTTC. This codes for CASSPYFGETQYF.